The sequence of this T cell receptor beta chain was determined in a study of T-cell memory formation after mild COVID-19. Notes on the study in general: Memory from before infection featured some responding clones, which suggests cross-reactive memory joined. Contracting clones from day 15 to 85 had balanced CD4/CD8; later expanders favoured CD4+.

The table lists this clonotype with a few counts. Its antigen is currently unknown. The ends were cut back, 4 bases at V and 4 bases at J, with 17 bases in the middle. Germline V gene sequence: CDR1 MGHRA, CDR2 YSYEKL. The CDR3 consists of 16 residues. Via MiXCR, TCRdb re-called the 5' RACE reads, giving one row per CDR3 protein. The table records around 130,000 distinct CDR3 sequences, approximately 6.2% of them present only once. This chain joins TRBV4-1 and TRBJ2-1; D perhaps matches TRBD2 (6 bases). The clonotype was recovered from an adult woman who had mild COVID-19 (a few samples of this study predate the infection). Cell type and time point are not known. Sequenced input: PBMCs or a T cell subset sorted from them (not recorded which). CDR3 loop: CASSRTISGPYNEQFF. The CDR3 DNA sequence: TGCGCCAGCAGCCGGACCATTAGCGGACCGTACAATGAGCAGTTCTTC.